One sample yielded the 18 T cell receptor beta chains listed below, sequenced in a study of early T cells in non-severe SARS-CoV-2 infection. TCRdb fed the 5' RACE reads into MiXCR, producing one record per CDR3 protein. This sample carries 71,000 or so distinct CDR3 sequences, around 13% of them seen once, and the ten largest clones take more than 12%. The sequenced sample consisted of whole blood. The origin of the receptors is an adult who was a healthcare worker with PCR-confirmed SARS-CoV-2 infection or an uninfected control (not recorded which).

The chain links TRBV7-2 to TRBJ2-7, with 9 bases that match TRBD2. The germline V gene has CDR1 SGHTA and CDR2 FQGNSA. V gave up 3 bases and J gave up 2 bases; unmatched junction bases: 5. The CDR3 has 15 residues. CDR3 DNA: TGTGCCAGCAGCTTGGAAGCGGGGGGCCCCTACGAGCAGTACTTC. Translation gives CASSLEAGGPYEQYF.

The sample holds a few counts of this clonotype. The chain joins TRBV18 to TRBJ1-2, with D possibly TRBD1 on 5 matching bases. Germline V CDR1 and CDR2: KGHSH, LQKENI. The ends were cut back, 0 bases at V and 5 bases at J, with 19 bases in the middle. The CDR3 consists of 17 residues. CDR3 region: CASSPPAVPQGLYGYTF. In nucleotides, the CDR3 is TGTGCCAGCTCACCACCGGCCGTCCCCCAGGGCCTATATGGCTACACCTTC.

A few counts support this clonotype. The CDR3 protein is CSVGKPGQGEQYF. For the CDR3, the DNA is TGCAGCGTTGGGAAACCGGGACAGGGTGAGCAGTACTTC. V is TRBV29-1 and J is TRBJ2-7, with TRBD1 matching 9 bases. The germline CDR1 and CDR2 sequences are SQVTM and ANQGSEA. This CDR3 contains 13 residues. V shed 4 bases, J shed 7 bases, and the junction held 8 bases outside the gene matches.

This clonotype was found a few times. The chain links TRBV7-8 to TRBJ1-5, with D unclear. The germline V and J ends were trimmed by 1 base and 7 bases, with 17 bases remaining between them. This CDR3 has 16 amino acids. Per the germline V gene, CDR1 is SGHVS and CDR2 is FQNEAQ. CDR3 loop: CASSLGLGTLWQPQHF. The DNA of the CDR3 is TGTGCCAGCAGCTTAGGGCTGGGAACGCTATGGCAGCCCCAGCATTTT.

This clonotype was observed a few times. The chain carries TRBV28 and TRBJ2-3, with D possibly TRBD1 on 7 matching bases. The CDR3 totals 18 residues. V was cut by 3 bases and J by 3 bases, with 22 bases left in between. The V gene's germline CDR1 is MDHEN and CDR2 SYDVKM. The chain's CDR3 is CASSFPRTQGGMTDTQYF. Written as DNA, the CDR3 is TGTGCCAGCAGTTTCCCCCGGACCCAGGGGGGAATGACAGATACGCAGTATTTT.

This clonotype appeared a few times. The chain combines TRBV29-1 with TRBJ2-2, with D uncertain. V was clipped by 4 bases and J by 7 bases, with 7 bases between them. The CDR3 is made up of 11 amino acids. The V gene's germline CDR1 is SQVTM and CDR2 ANQGSEA. The CDR3 is CSVAGHGELFF. CDR3 nucleotides: TGCAGCGTTGCGGGTCACGGGGAGCTGTTTTTT.

At least ten counts were recorded for this clonotype. The CDR3 sequence: CASSEFSTAPYEQYF. CDR3 bases: TGTGCCAGCAGTGAATTCTCGACTGCCCCCTACGAGCAGTACTTC. The J gene is TRBJ2-7, the V gene TRBV25-1, with D unclear. The germline V gene encodes CDR1 MGHDK and CDR2 SYGVNS. The V gene lost 1 base and the J gene lost 2 bases, with 12 bases spanning the gap. This CDR3 comprises 15 residues.

The rearrangement links TRBV4-3 to TRBJ1-1, with unresolved D. The CDR3 runs 15 residues. V was clipped by 1 base and J by 0 bases, with 9 bases between them. The V gene's germline CDR1 is LGHNA and CDR2 YSLEER. DNA of the CDR3: TGCGCCAGCAGCCAAGGTAGTAGGATGAACACTGAAGCTTTCTTT. Residues: CASSQGSRMNTEAFF.

J is TRBJ2-3 and V is TRBV20-1; no clear D gene. This CDR3 comprises 13 residues. The germline CDR1 and CDR2 sequences are DFQATT and SNEGSKA (reference sequence). V was cut by 6 bases and J by 7 bases, with 17 bases left in between. The DNA for the CDR3 is TGCAGTGCCGCGATCCTAGTAGGTTATACGCAGTATTTT. As protein: CSAAILVGYTQYF.

This clonotype was seen only a few times. The V gene is TRBV12-3 or TRBV12-4, the J gene TRBJ2-2, with 7 bases fitting TRBD1. Germline trimming cut 5 bases from V and 3 bases from J; bases unmatched to any gene: 3. This CDR3 has 14 residues. The CDR3 protein is CASSPGTDTGELFF. In DNA, the CDR3 is TGTGCCAGCAGTCCCGGGACAGACACCGGGGAGCTGTTTTTT.

This clonotype has at least ten counts. The chain combines TRBV9 with TRBJ2-7; D tentatively fits TRBD1 or TRBD2 (5 bases each). This CDR3 has 14 amino acids. In germline, CDR1 is SGDLS, CDR2 YYNGEE. V dropped 4 bases and J dropped 4 bases, with 15 bases sitting between them. The CDR3 sequence is CASSPGQGAYEQYF. The CDR3 DNA follows: TGTGCCAGCAGCCCGGGGCAGGGCGCGTACGAGCAGTACTTC. Variable domain in full (rest from reference TRBV9 and TRBJ2-7): DSGVTQTPKHLITATGQRVTLRCSPRSGDLSVYWYQQSLDQGLQFLIQYYNGEERAKGNILERFSAQQFPDLHSELNLSSLELGDSALYFCASSPGQGAYEQYFGPGTRLTVT.

This clonotype was seen many times. The chain employs TRBV10-3 and TRBJ2-3; TRBD1 might be the D (6 bases). The CDR3 has 15 amino acids. CDR1 ENHRY and CDR2 SYGVKD come from the germline V gene. V was shortened by 10 bases and J by 1 base, with 18 bases between the two germline ends. The CDR3 DNA is TGTGCCACCCTTGACCAGGGGTCGGGCACAGATACGCAGTATTTT. Translated, it gives CATLDQGSGTDTQYF.

The sample holds a few counts of this clonotype. The V and J genes are TRBV20-1 and TRBJ1-1; no firm D call. The V and J ends lost 7 bases and 1 base respectively, with 13 bases between them. Germline V gene lookup returns CDR1 DFQATT and CDR2 SNEGSKA (reference sequence). The CDR3 contains 13 residues. CDR3 loop: CSVPERENTEAFF. The CDR3 DNA follows: TGCAGTGTTCCGGAAAGGGAGAACACTGAAGCTTTCTTT.

The sample holds a few counts of this clonotype. The chain recombines TRBV12-3 or TRBV12-4 with TRBJ2-3, with a weak D call TRBD1 (7 bases). The ends were cut back, 5 bases at V and 7 bases at J, with 16 bases in the middle. The CDR3 spans 14 residues. This chain's CDR3 is CASSNRGGRNTQYF. The DNA for the CDR3 is TGTGCCAGCAGTAACAGGGGAGGAAGGAATACGCAGTATTTT.

This clonotype was counted ten times or more. The V call is TRBV2, the J call TRBJ2-2; TRBD1 aligns across 9 bases. Per germline, CDR1 SNHLY and CDR2 FYNNEI. The CDR3 runs to 15 residues. J gave up 1 base and V 8 bases, and 5 bases lay outside the gene matches. Here the CDR3 DNA reads TGTGCCAGCTCAATGGGACAGGGGAACACCGGGGAGCTGTTTTTT. Translation: CASSMGQGNTGELFF.

This clonotype was seen a handful of times. The J gene is TRBJ2-2, the V gene TRBV29-1; maybe TRBD1 (5 bases). Germline V lookup: CDR1 SQVTM, CDR2 ANQGSEA. V was trimmed by 6 bases and J by 7 bases, leaving 9 bases between them. The CDR3 runs to 11 residues. CDR3 nucleotides: TGCAGCGTGAGACAGAGCGGGGAGCTGTTTTTT. This codes for CSVRQSGELFF.

The V and J genes are TRBV11-2 and TRBJ2-1, with TRBD1 identical over 9 bases. The length of the CDR3 is 14 residues. In germline, CDR1 is SGHAT, CDR2 FQNNGV. Trimming removed 10 bases from V and 8 bases from J; junction bases left unmatched: 12. The CDR3, as DNA: TGTGCCACCCACGGGGACAGGGTGGTCGATGAGCAGTTCTTC. This codes for CATHGDRVVDEQFF.

This clonotype was seen a few times. V is TRBV5-1 and J is TRBJ1-1; no definite D call. Trimming took 0 bases from V and 7 from J, leaving 7 bases between them. Germline V gives CDR1 SGHRS, CDR2 YFSETQ. This CDR3 contains 12 residues. The CDR3 region has the DNA TGCGCCAGCAGCTTGGAGTCGAATGAAGCTTTCTTT. Translated, it gives CASSLESNEAFF. Using reference TRBV5-1 and TRBJ1-1 for the parts outside the CDR3, the full variable domain is KAGVTQTPRYLIKTRGQQVTLSCSPISGHRSVSWYQQTPGQGLQFLFEYFSETQRNKGNFPGRFSGRQFSNSRSEMNVSTLELGDSALYLCASSLESNEAFFGQGTRLTVV.